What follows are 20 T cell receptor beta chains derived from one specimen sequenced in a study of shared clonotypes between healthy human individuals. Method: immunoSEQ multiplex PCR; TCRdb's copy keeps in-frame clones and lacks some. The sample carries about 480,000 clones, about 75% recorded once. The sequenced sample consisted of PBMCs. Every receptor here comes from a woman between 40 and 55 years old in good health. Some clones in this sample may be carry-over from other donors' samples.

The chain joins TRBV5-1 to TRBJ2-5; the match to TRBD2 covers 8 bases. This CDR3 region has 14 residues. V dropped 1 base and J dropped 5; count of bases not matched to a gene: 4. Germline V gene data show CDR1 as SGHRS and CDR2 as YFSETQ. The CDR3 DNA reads TGCGCCAGCAGCTTGTACGGGGGGGAGGAGACCCAGTACTTC. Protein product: CASSLYGGEETQYF.

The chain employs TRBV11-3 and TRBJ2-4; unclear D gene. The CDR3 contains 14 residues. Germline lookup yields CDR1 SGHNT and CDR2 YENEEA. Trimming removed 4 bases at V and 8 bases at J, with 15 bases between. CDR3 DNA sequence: TGTGCCAGCAGCTCCCCAAGTAGTGGTGACATTCAGTACTTC. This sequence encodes CASSSPSSGDIQYF.

CDR3 sequence: CASSESLLGGMSTGELFF. The CDR3 region has the DNA TGTGCCAGCAGTGAATCCCTACTGGGCGGGATGAGCACCGGGGAGCTGTTTTTT. The chain employs TRBV6-1 and TRBJ2-2, with D possibly being TRBD2 (6 bases). Germline values: CDR1 MNHNS, CDR2 SASEGT. The V and J ends lost 2 bases and 4 bases respectively, with 20 bases between them. The CDR3 contains 18 residues.

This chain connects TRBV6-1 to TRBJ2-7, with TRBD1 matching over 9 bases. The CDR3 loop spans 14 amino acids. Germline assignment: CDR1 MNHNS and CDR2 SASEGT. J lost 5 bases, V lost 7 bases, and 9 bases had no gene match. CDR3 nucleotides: TGTGCCAGCAAACCCGGGACAGGGATAGACGAGCAGTACTTC. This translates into CASKPGTGIDEQYF.

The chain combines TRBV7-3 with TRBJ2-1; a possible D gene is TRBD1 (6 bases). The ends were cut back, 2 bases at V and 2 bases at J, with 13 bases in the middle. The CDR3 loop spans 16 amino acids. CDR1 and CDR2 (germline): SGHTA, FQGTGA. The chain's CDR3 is CASSLQGSTAYNEQFF. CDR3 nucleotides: TGTGCCAGCAGCTTACAGGGGAGTACTGCCTACAATGAGCAGTTCTTC.

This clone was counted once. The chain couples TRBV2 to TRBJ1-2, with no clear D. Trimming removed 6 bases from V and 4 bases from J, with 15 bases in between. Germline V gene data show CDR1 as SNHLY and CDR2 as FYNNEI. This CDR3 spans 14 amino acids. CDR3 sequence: CASSQGPLVYGYTF. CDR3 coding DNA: TGTGCCAGCAGCCAAGGACCGCTAGTCTATGGCTACACCTTC.

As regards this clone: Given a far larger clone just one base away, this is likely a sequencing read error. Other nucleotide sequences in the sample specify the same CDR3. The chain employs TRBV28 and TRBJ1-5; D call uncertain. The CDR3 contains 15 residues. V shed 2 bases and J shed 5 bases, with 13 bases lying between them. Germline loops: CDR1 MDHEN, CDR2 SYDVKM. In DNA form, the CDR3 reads TGTGCCAGCAGTTTAGGCGGCGTCGGGGATCAGCCCCAGCATTTT. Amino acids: CASSLGGVGDQPQHF.

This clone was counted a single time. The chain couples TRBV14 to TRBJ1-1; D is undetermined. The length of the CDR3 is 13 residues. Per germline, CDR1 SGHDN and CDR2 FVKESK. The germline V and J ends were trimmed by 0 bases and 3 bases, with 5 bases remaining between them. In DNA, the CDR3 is TGTGCCAGCAGCCAAGAGGAGCACACTGAAGCTTTCTTT. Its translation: CASSQEEHTEAFF. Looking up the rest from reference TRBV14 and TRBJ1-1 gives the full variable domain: EAGVTQFPSHSVIEKGQTVTLRCDPISGHDNLYWYRRVMGKEIKFLLHFVKESKQDESGMPNNRFLAERTGGTYSTLKVQPAELEDSGVYFCASSQEEHTEAFFGQGTRLTVV.

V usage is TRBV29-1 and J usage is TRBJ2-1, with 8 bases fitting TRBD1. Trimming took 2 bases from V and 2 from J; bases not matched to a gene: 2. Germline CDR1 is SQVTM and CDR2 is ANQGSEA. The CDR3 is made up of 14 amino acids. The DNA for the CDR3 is TGCAGCGTTGAAAGGGACAGGACCTACAATGAGCAGTTCTTC. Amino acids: CSVERDRTYNEQFF.

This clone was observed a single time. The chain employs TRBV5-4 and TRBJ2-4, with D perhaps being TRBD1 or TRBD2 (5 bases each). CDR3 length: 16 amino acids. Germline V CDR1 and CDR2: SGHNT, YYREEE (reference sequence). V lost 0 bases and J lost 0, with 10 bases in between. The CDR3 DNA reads TGTGCCAGCAGCTTGGGGGGGACCCTAGCCAAAAACATTCAGTACTTC. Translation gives CASSLGGTLAKNIQYF.

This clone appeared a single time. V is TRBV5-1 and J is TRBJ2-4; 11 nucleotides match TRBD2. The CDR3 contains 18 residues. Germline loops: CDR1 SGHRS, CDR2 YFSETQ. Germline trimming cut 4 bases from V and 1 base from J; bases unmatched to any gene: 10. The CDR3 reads CASSLEGPSGRAKNIQYF. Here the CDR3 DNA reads TGCGCCAGCAGCCTGGAGGGTCCTAGCGGGAGGGCCAAAAACATTCAGTACTTC.

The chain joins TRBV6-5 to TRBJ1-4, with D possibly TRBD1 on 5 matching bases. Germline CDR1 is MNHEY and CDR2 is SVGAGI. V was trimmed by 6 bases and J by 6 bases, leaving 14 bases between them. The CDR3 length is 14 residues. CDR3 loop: CASRRNRDYEKLFF. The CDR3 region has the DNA TGTGCCAGCAGGCGAAACCGGGACTATGAAAAACTGTTTTTT.

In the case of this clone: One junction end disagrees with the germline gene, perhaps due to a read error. The CDR3 DNA sequence: TGCAGCGTCGAAGGGGCAGCCACTAACTATGGCTACACCTTC. Amino acid sequence: CSVEGAATNYGYTF. The chain employs TRBV29-1 and TRBJ1-2; tentative D call: TRBD1 (5 bases). Germline V gene lookup returns CDR1 SQVTM and CDR2 ANQGSEA. The CDR3 totals 14 residues.

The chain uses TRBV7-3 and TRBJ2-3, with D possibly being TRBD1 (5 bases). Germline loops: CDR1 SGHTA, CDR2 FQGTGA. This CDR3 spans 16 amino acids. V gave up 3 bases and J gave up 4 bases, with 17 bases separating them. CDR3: CASSLQGRIGADTQYF. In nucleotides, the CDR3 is TGTGCCAGCAGCTTGCAGGGTAGGATTGGGGCAGATACGCAGTATTTT.

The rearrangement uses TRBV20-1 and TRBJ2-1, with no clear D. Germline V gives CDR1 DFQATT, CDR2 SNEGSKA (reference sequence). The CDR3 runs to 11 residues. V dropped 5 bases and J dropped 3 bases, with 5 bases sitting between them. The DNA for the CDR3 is TGCAGTGCTCTTAACTACAATGAGCAGTTCTTC. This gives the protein CSALNYNEQFF.

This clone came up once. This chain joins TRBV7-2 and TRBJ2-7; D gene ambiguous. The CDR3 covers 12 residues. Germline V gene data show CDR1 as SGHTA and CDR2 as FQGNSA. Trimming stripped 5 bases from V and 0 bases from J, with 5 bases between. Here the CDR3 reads CASSESSYEQYF. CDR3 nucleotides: TGTGCCAGCAGCGAGAGCTCCTACGAGCAGTACTTC.

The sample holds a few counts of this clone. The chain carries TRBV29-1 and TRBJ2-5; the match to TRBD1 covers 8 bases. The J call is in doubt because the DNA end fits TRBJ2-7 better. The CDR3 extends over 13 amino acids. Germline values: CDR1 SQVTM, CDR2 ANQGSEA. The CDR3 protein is CSAGTGEPYEQYF. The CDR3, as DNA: TGCAGCGCCGGGACAGGAGAGCCCTACGAGCAGTACTTC.

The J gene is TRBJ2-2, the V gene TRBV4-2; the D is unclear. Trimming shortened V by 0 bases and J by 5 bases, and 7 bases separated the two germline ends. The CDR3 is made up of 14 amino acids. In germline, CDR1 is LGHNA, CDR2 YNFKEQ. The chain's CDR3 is CASSQDFRTGELFF. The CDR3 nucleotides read TGTGCCAGCAGCCAAGATTTCCGAACCGGGGAGCTGTTTTTT.

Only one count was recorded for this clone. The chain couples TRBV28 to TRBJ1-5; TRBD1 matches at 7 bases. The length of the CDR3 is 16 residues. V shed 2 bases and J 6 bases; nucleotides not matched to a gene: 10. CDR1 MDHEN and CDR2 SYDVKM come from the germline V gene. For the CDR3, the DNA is TGTGCCAGCAGTTTAAAGAACAGGGGATCGGGTCAGCCCCAGCATTTT. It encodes CASSLKNRGSGQPQHF.

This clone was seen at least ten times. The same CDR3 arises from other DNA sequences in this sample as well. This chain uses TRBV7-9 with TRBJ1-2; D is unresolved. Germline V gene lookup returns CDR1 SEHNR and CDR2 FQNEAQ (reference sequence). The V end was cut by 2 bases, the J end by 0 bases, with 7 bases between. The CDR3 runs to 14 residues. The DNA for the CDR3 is TGTGCCAGCAGCTTAACAGTAGCTAACTATGGCTACACCTTC. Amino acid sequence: CASSLTVANYGYTF.